This entry is about one T cell receptor beta chain. The V and J ends lost 0 bases and 6 bases respectively, with 13 bases between them. Germline CDR1 reads SGHDT; CDR2 reads YYEEEE. The CDR3 has 15 amino acids. An amount of RNA that ranged from roughly 0.45 to 1 ug was reverse transcribed with random hexamers. The CDR3 of TCR beta was amplified by immunoSEQ multiplex PCR across 54 Vbeta and 13 Jbeta. TCRdb fed the immunoSEQ multiplex PCR reads into MiXCR, producing one record per CDR3 protein. The sample includes about 250,000 distinct CDR3 sequences, 85% to 95% of them seen just once. These data originate in a study of CD8 T cells in Susac syndrome. Treatment-naive patients with stable or active relapsing-remitting disease were the multiple sclerosis controls. Negative magnetic isolation gave CD8+ and CD4+ cells; FACS enriched CD8+ TEMRA.

This chain connects TRBV5-6 to TRBJ2-4, with D uncertain. This clonotype was sampled from a human donor with multiple sclerosis. Sequenced input: CD4+ T cells from PBMCs. CDR3 sequence: CASSLGGELGNIQYF. DNA for the CDR3: TGTGCCAGCAGCTTGGGAGGAGAACTGGGAAACATTCAGTACTTC. Based on the CDR3 plus reference TRBV5-6 and TRBJ2-4, the full variable domain is DAGVTQSPTHLIKTRGQQVTLRCSPKSGHDTVSWYQQALGQGPQFIFQYYEEEERQRGNFPDRFSGHQFPNYSSELNVNALLLGDSALYLCASSLGGELGNIQYFGAGTRLSVL.